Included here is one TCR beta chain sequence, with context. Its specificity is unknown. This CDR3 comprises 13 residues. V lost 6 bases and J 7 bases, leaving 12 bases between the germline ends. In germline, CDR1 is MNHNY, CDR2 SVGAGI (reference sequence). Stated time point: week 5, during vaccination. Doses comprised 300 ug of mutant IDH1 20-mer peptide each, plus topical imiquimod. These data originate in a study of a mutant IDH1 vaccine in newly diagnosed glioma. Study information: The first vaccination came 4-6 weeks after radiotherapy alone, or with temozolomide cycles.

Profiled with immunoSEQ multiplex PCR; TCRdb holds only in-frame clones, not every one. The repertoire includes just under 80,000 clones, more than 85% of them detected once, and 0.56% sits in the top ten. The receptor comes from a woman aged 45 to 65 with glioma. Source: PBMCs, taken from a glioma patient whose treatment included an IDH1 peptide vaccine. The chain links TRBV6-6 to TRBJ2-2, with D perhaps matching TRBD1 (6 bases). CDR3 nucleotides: TGTGCCAGCAGGATACTGGACAGCGGGGAGCTGTTTTTT. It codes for CASRILDSGELFF.